These 27 T cell receptor beta chains were all obtained from the same sample, sequenced in a study of T cell responses to AZD1222 COVID-19 vaccine. Method: immunoSEQ multiplex PCR; TCRdb's copy keeps in-frame clones and lacks some. The sample lists 150,000 to 190,000 clones, 85% to 90% occurring once. The sequences come from peripheral blood, collected 28 days after the second AZD1222 dose. These receptor sequences come from an adult who received the AZD1222 COVID-19 vaccine.

The chain joins TRBV5-1 to TRBJ2-1; D perhaps matches TRBD1 (5 bases). This CDR3 has 14 amino acids. Germline V gene lookup returns CDR1 SGHRS and CDR2 YFSETQ. The germline V and J ends were trimmed by 4 bases and 5 bases, with 13 bases remaining between them. CDR3 loop: CASSLQDRDNEQFF. The DNA for the CDR3 is TGCGCCAGCAGCCTACAGGACCGAGACAATGAGCAGTTCTTC. The variable domain in full, completed from reference TRBV5-1 and TRBJ2-1, reads KAGVTQTPRYLIKTRGQQVTLSCSPISGHRSVSWYQQTPGQGLQFLFEYFSETQRNKGNFPGRFSGRQFSNSRSEMNVSTLELGDSALYLCASSLQDRDNEQFFGPGTRLTVL.

J is TRBJ2-1 and V is TRBV2; TRBD1 aligns across 7 bases. V shed 3 bases, J shed 10 bases, and the junction held 18 bases outside the gene matches. The CDR3 has 17 amino acids. Germline values: CDR1 SNHLY, CDR2 FYNNEI. As DNA, the CDR3 is TGTGCCAGCAGTGACCCAGGTGATACCGCACAGGGGATCGAGCAGTTCTTC. Protein sequence: CASSDPGDTAQGIEQFF.

CDR3 loop: CASRSTGTTEAFF. CDR3 sequence (DNA): TGTGCCAGCAGGTCGACAGGGACCACTGAAGCTTTCTTT. This chain links TRBV7-2 with TRBJ1-1, with 7 bases matching TRBD1. CDR1 is SGHTA and CDR2 is FQGNSA in the germline V gene. Trimming cost V 6 bases and J 4 bases; bases outside gene matches: 5. This CDR3 has 13 amino acids.

For this clone: Germline and junction disagree at one end, which may indicate a read error. This chain links TRBV6-1 with TRBJ2-6; D may be TRBD1 (5 bases). Looked up from germline, CDR1 is MNHNS and CDR2 is SASEGT. CDR3 length equals 15 residues. The CDR3 nucleotides read TGTGCCAGCAGCGAAGGGGTCCATGGGGCCAACGTCCTGACTTTC. Its protein is CASSEGVHGANVLTF.

The chain employs TRBV28 and TRBJ1-5, with 7 positions matching TRBD1. Germline V lookup: CDR1 MDHEN, CDR2 SYDVKM. The CDR3 sequence is 14 residues long. With V trimmed by 5 bases and J by 6 bases, 7 bases remained unmatched. The CDR3 loop reads CASSPTGTVQPQHF. The CDR3 DNA reads as TGTGCCAGCAGTCCTACCGGGACAGTTCAGCCCCAGCATTTT.

The V gene is TRBV6-5, the J gene TRBJ1-1, with D possibly being TRBD1 (6 bases). Germline assignment: CDR1 MNHEY and CDR2 SVGAGI. The CDR3 covers 12 residues. The V gene lost 8 bases and the J gene lost 1 base, with 8 bases spanning the gap. The CDR3 reads CASVRGNTEAFF. The CDR3 coding sequence is TGTGCCAGCGTCAGGGGGAACACTGAAGCTTTCTTT.

This chain links TRBV4-3 with TRBJ2-1, with D possibly TRBD2 on 5 matching bases. The CDR3 is 15 amino acids. Trimming removed 0 bases from V and 0 bases from J, with 6 bases in between. Germline values: CDR1 LGHNA, CDR2 YSLEER. Here the CDR3 reads CASSQEGSSYNEQFF. Written as DNA, the CDR3 is TGCGCCAGCAGCCAAGAGGGGAGCTCCTACAATGAGCAGTTCTTC.

This clone appeared once. CDR3 sequence: CASSARGGLGNQPQHF. The CDR3 bases are TGTGCCAGTAGTGCCCGGGGGGGGTTGGGCAATCAGCCCCAGCATTTT. The genes are TRBV19 and TRBJ1-5; perhaps TRBD1 as D (5 bases). The CDR3 is made up of 16 amino acids. Germline V gene sequence: CDR1 LNHDA, CDR2 SQIVND (reference sequence). Trimming removed 5 bases from V and 2 bases from J, with 16 bases in between.

The genes are TRBV4-3 and TRBJ1-5; D is ambiguous. Trimming shortened V by 2 bases and J by 2 bases, and 10 bases separated the two germline ends. Germline CDR1 reads LGHNA; CDR2 reads YSLEER. This CDR3 spans 15 amino acids. The CDR3 bases are TGCGCCAGCAGCCAACGATTGGCAGGCAATCAGCCCCAGCATTTT. It encodes CASSQRLAGNQPQHF.

This clone was seen a handful of times. The V gene is TRBV25-1, the J gene TRBJ2-1, with TRBD2 identical over 13 bases. With 1 base clipped from V and 10 bases from J, the junction kept 10 bases outside the gene matches. Germline assignment: CDR1 MGHDK and CDR2 SYGVNS. This CDR3 comprises 17 residues. CDR3 in amino acids: CASSESRLAGGGNEQFF. The DNA of the CDR3 is TGTGCCAGCAGTGAATCGAGACTAGCGGGAGGAGGGAACGAGCAGTTCTTC.

The chain joins TRBV6-5 to TRBJ2-7; D call uncertain. Germline V CDR1 and CDR2: MNHEY, SVGAGI. The CDR3 consists of 11 residues. Deletions cut 5 bases from V and 2 bases from J, with 4 bases between. The CDR3 loop reads CASSQTYEQYF. DNA of the CDR3: TGTGCCAGCAGTCAAACCTACGAGCAGTACTTC.

The chain recombines TRBV29-1 with TRBJ1-1; D ambiguous. Trimming removed 7 bases at V and 4 bases at J, with 13 bases between. This CDR3 contains 12 residues. Per the germline V gene, CDR1 is SQVTM and CDR2 is ANQGSEA. CDR3 loop: CSAQPKGTEAFF. As DNA, the CDR3 is TGCAGCGCGCAACCTAAGGGCACTGAAGCTTTCTTT.

This chain links TRBV4-3 with TRBJ2-1; D possibly matches TRBD1 or TRBD2 (5 bases each). V was clipped by 0 bases and J by 8 bases, with 5 bases between them. The germline CDR1 and CDR2 sequences are LGHNA and YSLEER. This CDR3 has 12 amino acids. The CDR3 bases are TGCGCCAGCAGCCAAGAGGGACATGAGCAGTTCTTC. Protein sequence: CASSQEGHEQFF.

CDR3 nucleotides: TGTGCCAGCAGCTTTGGGCCGAGAAACACCATATATTTT. It is translated as CASSFGPRNTIYF. V usage is TRBV5-6 and J usage is TRBJ1-3; D is uncertain. The V end was cut by 2 bases, the J end by 5 bases, with 8 bases between. CDR3 length equals 13 residues. CDR1 and CDR2 (germline): SGHDT, YYEEEE.

As for this clone: Other DNA variants within this sample encode the same CDR3. V gene TRBV6-5 combines with J gene TRBJ1-2; TRBD1 aligns across 11 bases. Losses at the gene ends were 2 bases for V and 4 bases for J; bases not matched to a gene: 3. Per germline, CDR1 MNHEY and CDR2 SVGAGI. The CDR3 is made up of 15 amino acids. CDR3 bases: TGTGCCAGCAGTTACAGGGGGACAGGGGGCTATGGCTACACCTTC. Encoded protein: CASSYRGTGGYGYTF.

V usage is TRBV10-3 and J usage is TRBJ1-2; D gene unclear. The CDR3 is 12 residues long. Germline-derived CDR1 and CDR2 are ENHRY and SYGVKD. Trimming cost V 3 bases and J 7 bases, with 9 bases left between them. In DNA, the CDR3 is TGTGCCATCAGTGAAGTGGTGGGTGGCTACACCTTC. Its protein is CAISEVVGGYTF.

The V gene is TRBV7-8, the J gene TRBJ2-2; TRBD2 matches 11 bases. Germline V lookup: CDR1 SGHVS, CDR2 FQNEAQ. Losses at the gene ends were 3 bases for V and 6 bases for J; bases not matched to a gene: 3. The CDR3 runs 15 residues. The CDR3 loop reads CASSLRGLAAGELFF. The CDR3 DNA sequence: TGTGCCAGCAGCTTGAGGGGACTAGCGGCCGGGGAGCTGTTTTTT.

The CDR3 protein is CASSLGTGVYADTQYF. In DNA, the CDR3 is TGTGCCAGCAGCCTGGGGACAGGGGTGTATGCAGATACGCAGTATTTT. The rearrangement uses TRBV9 and TRBJ2-3, with 10 bases fitting TRBD1. The ends lost 4 bases at V and 4 bases at J; junction bases unmatched: 9. The CDR3 has 16 residues. The germline CDR1 and CDR2 sequences are SGDLS and YYNGEE.

A note on this clone: At one end the junction does not follow the germline gene, possibly because of a read error. V gene TRBV6-1 combines with J gene TRBJ1-4, with D possibly matching TRBD1 (5 bases). The length of the CDR3 is 12 residues. The germline V gene has CDR1 MNHNS and CDR2 SASEGT. This chain's CDR3 is CASSESRSDTVF. CDR3 coding DNA: TGTGCCAGCAGTGAATCACGGTCGGACACGGTTTTT.

The J gene is TRBJ2-7, the V gene TRBV9; 8 bases map to TRBD2. The V segment lost 4 bases and the J segment 4 bases; nucleotides outside the gene matches: 13. Germline V gene sequence: CDR1 SGDLS, CDR2 YYNGEE. This CDR3 contains 16 residues. CDR3 loop: CASSPLLAAGIYEQYF. The DNA of the CDR3 is TGTGCCAGCAGCCCTCTACTAGCGGCGGGAATTTACGAGCAGTACTTC.

The chain links TRBV11-1 to TRBJ2-1; 7 bases are shared with TRBD2. The germline V gene encodes CDR1 SGHAT and CDR2 FQDESV (reference sequence). The trim removed 0 bases at V and 4 bases at J, leaving 12 bases unmatched. There are 18 residues in the CDR3. The CDR3 coding sequence is TGTGCCAGCAGCTTAGCGGGGAGGGCATTTGCGGGTTACAATGAGCAGTTCTTC. It encodes CASSLAGRAFAGYNEQFF.

In regard to this clone: Other DNA sequences within the sample encode an identical CDR3. This chain joins TRBV5-4 and TRBJ1-1; 9 bases map to TRBD1. V gave up 4 bases and J gave up 5 bases; unmatched junction bases: 6. From germline, CDR1 is SGHNT and CDR2 YYREEE (reference sequence). The CDR3 is 14 residues long. The CDR3 DNA reads TGTGCCAGCAGCGCCGGACAGGGGAGGACTGAAGCTTTCTTT. This codes for CASSAGQGRTEAFF.

The rearrangement links TRBV7-9 to TRBJ1-6; no clear D gene. The CDR3 loop spans 15 amino acids. V was shortened by 3 bases and J by 7 bases, with 13 bases between the two germline ends. Germline CDR1 is SEHNR and CDR2 is FQNEAQ (reference sequence). The CDR3 DNA is TGTGCCAGCAGCTTGGACGCAGGATTAAATTCACCCCTCCACTTT. Translating it yields CASSLDAGLNSPLHF.

The rearrangement uses TRBV6-1 and TRBJ1-2; TRBD1 matches 10 bases. Trimming at V came to 3 bases and at J to 4 bases, leaving 2 bases not matched to a gene. The length of the CDR3 is 14 residues. From germline, CDR1 is MNHNS and CDR2 SASEGT. The CDR3: CASSEGDRGYGYTF. CDR3 coding DNA: TGTGCCAGCAGTGAGGGGGACAGGGGCTATGGCTACACCTTC.

The V call is TRBV5-1, the J call TRBJ1-1; 7 positions match TRBD1. The CDR3 covers 14 residues. Germline-derived CDR1 and CDR2 are SGHRS and YFSETQ. With V trimmed by 2 bases and J by 3 bases, 4 bases remained unmatched. CDR3 nucleotides: TGCGCCAGCAGCTTCAAGGGGGCGGACACTGAAGCTTTCTTT. Its translation is CASSFKGADTEAFF.

This chain joins TRBV11-2 and TRBJ2-7; D is tentatively TRBD1 or TRBD2 (5 bases each). V dropped 5 bases and J dropped 6 bases, with 11 bases sitting between them. Germline-derived CDR1 and CDR2 are SGHAT and FQNNGV. The CDR3 totals 12 residues. The CDR3 bases are TGTGCCAGCAGCCCCGGGGCACTCGAGCAGTACTTC. Translated: CASSPGALEQYF.

V and J are TRBV6-6 and TRBJ2-6; possible D gene TRBD1, 6 bases. The V end was cut by 7 bases, the J end by 0 bases, with 13 bases between. Germline V gene lookup returns CDR1 MNHNY and CDR2 SVGAGI (reference sequence). The CDR3 has 16 amino acids. The CDR3 nucleotides read TGTGCCAGCACCCCTTGGGGGCCCTCTGGGGCCAACGTCCTGACTTTC. It yields the protein CASTPWGPSGANVLTF.